By its share, the clone carrying this TCR beta chain is medium-sized. The antigen is unknown. CD4+CD45RO+CD25- cells were isolated as memory CD4+ T cells. TCRdb reprocessed the 5' RACE reads via MiXCR and lists one record per CDR3 protein. Among some 8,700 distinct CDR3 sequences, more than 15% were seen once, and the ten largest hold around 3.2%. Study-wide results and limits: The larger-cohort validation was restricted to a single TCR beta V-J rearrangement rather than whole repertoires. The TCR gene usage of tumor memory CD4+ T cells clustered together with blood and lymph node memory CD4+ cells and with lymph node naive CD4+ cells. Tumor Tregs overlapped most with tumor, then blood, naive CD4+ cells.

The V gene lost 3 bases and the J gene lost 5 bases, with 14 bases spanning the gap. The CDR3 extends over 16 amino acids. Germline CDR1 SGHTA, CDR2 FQGNSA. The material sequenced was memory CD4+ T cells sorted from blood. Specified subset: memory CD4+ T cells, CD4+CD45RO+CD25-. The TCR was taken from a female donor with breast cancer. This chain uses TRBV7-2 with TRBJ1-6; possible D gene TRBD1, 5 bases. The CDR3 region is CASSFVSGSDNSPLHF. CDR3 in DNA: TGTGCCAGCAGCTTTGTTTCAGGGAGCGATAATTCACCCCTCCACTTT.